What follows are 19 T cell receptor beta chains derived from one specimen sequenced in a study of T cell responses to AZD1222 COVID-19 vaccine. TCRdb's copy holds only in-frame clones and misses some; the assay was immunoSEQ multiplex PCR. The sample carries 150,000 or so clones, 85% to 90% recorded once. The sample here was peripheral blood, taken 28 days after the second dose of the MenACWY control vaccine. The receptors were sampled from an adult who received the MenACWY meningococcal vaccine as a control.

The chain employs TRBV4-1 and TRBJ2-1; either TRBD1 or TRBD2 may fit D (5 bases each). The V gene's germline CDR1 is MGHRA and CDR2 YSYEKL. The CDR3 length is 13 residues. Trimming stripped 5 bases from V and 15 bases from J, with 20 bases between. CDR3: CASSSTSGGKRFF. As DNA, the CDR3 is TGCGCCAGCAGCAGCACTAGTGGGGGTAAGAGGTTCTTC.

The V gene is TRBV19, the J gene TRBJ2-7; the D gene could be TRBD1 or TRBD2 (5 bases each). The germline gives CDR1 LNHDA, CDR2 SQIVND (reference sequence). V was shortened by 3 bases and J by 4 bases, with 16 bases between the two germline ends. This CDR3 is built from 15 residues. CDR3 bases: TGTGCCAGTAGTATGTCGCTAGGGGAGAGGTACGAGCAGTACTTC. Protein: CASSMSLGERYEQYF. Supplemented by reference TRBV19 and TRBJ2-7, the full variable domain reads DGGITQSPKYLFRKEGQNVTLSCEQNLNHDAMYWYRQDPGQGLRLIYYSQIVNDFQKGDIAEGYSVSREKKESFPLTVTSAQKNPTAFYLCASSMSLGERYEQYFGPGTRLTVT.

The gene calls are TRBV29-1 and TRBJ2-5; maybe TRBD2 (5 bases). The CDR3 extends over 15 amino acids. Germline V gene lookup returns CDR1 SQVTM and CDR2 ANQGSEA. The V end lost 1 base, the J end lost 2 bases, and 14 bases lay between the germline ends. CDR3 protein: CSVEAARRQQETQYF. The CDR3 DNA reads as TGCAGCGTTGAAGCGGCTCGGAGGCAACAAGAGACCCAGTACTTC.

A single count supports this clone. CDR3 coding DNA: TGTGCCAGCATTAAGGACAACGGAAACACTGAAGCTTTCTTT. Its protein product is CASIKDNGNTEAFF. This chain joins TRBV6-5 and TRBJ1-1; D is perhaps TRBD1 (5 bases). The CDR3 runs to 14 residues. Germline CDR1 MNHEY, CDR2 SVGAGI. Trimming took 7 bases from V and 2 from J, leaving 14 bases between them.

J is TRBJ2-7 and V is TRBV28; 11 bases line up with TRBD2. In germline, CDR1 is MDHEN, CDR2 SYDVKM. There are 14 residues in the CDR3. The V gene end was trimmed by 8 bases and the J gene end by 2 bases; junction bases not matched to a gene: 5. CDR3 in DNA: TGTGCCAGCTTAGCGGGAGGGAGACCCTACGAGCAGTACTTC. Translation gives CASLAGGRPYEQYF.

CDR3 sequence reads: CASSEQYF. CDR3 in DNA: TGTGCCAGCAGTGAGCAGTACTTC. The chain couples TRBV6-1 to TRBJ2-5; no reliable D call. The CDR3 consists of 8 residues. V lost 3 bases, J lost 11 bases, and 1 base lay in between. CDR1 and CDR2 (germline): MNHNS, SASEGT.

This clone was counted a single time. The chain joins TRBV11-1 to TRBJ2-1; D unresolved. The V gene lost 1 base and the J gene lost 10 bases, with 11 bases spanning the gap. This CDR3 contains 13 residues. Per germline, CDR1 SGHAT and CDR2 FQDESV (reference sequence). The chain's CDR3 is CASSLGTFGEQFF. The CDR3 DNA reads TGTGCCAGCAGCTTAGGAACGTTTGGCGAGCAGTTCTTC.

The chain recombines TRBV5-4 with TRBJ2-5; 7 nucleotides line up with TRBD1. V trimming: 3 bases; J trimming: 2 bases; junction bases outside the gene matches: 7. The CDR3 spans 15 residues. Germline CDR1 is SGHNT and CDR2 is YYREEE (reference sequence). CDR3 DNA sequence: TGTGCCAGCAGCTGGGATTTGGACAGGCAAGAGACCCAGTACTTC. Amino acids: CASSWDLDRQETQYF.

The chain couples TRBV5-1 to TRBJ2-7, with D perhaps matching TRBD1 (6 bases). V was shortened by 1 base and J by 0 bases, with 11 bases between the two germline ends. CDR1 is SGHRS, CDR2 YFSETQ, per germline. The CDR3 consists of 15 residues. The CDR3 coding sequence is TGCGCCAGCAGCTTGAGGCAGGGGCTCTCCTACGAGCAGTACTTC. Translated: CASSLRQGLSYEQYF.

The rearrangement uses TRBV19 and TRBJ1-5, with 8 positions matching TRBD1. The ends lost 3 bases at V and 6 bases at J; junction bases unmatched: 10. There are 16 residues in the CDR3. Germline lookup yields CDR1 LNHDA and CDR2 SQIVND (reference sequence). The CDR3 DNA is TGTGCCAGTAGTATTGGGTCAGGGGGCTTTGTTCAGCCCCAGCATTTT. Encoded protein: CASSIGSGGFVQPQHF.

This chain links TRBV19 with TRBJ2-1, with 14 nucleotides matching TRBD2. The CDR3 covers 15 residues. The V gene's germline CDR1 is LNHDA and CDR2 SQIVND (reference sequence). The V gene end was trimmed by 6 bases and the J gene end by 6 bases; junction bases not matched to a gene: 4. The CDR3 here is CASRTTSGRANEQFF. CDR3 DNA: TGTGCCAGTAGGACGACTAGCGGGAGGGCCAATGAGCAGTTCTTC.

CDR3 region: CASSSRGQVLDTIYF. The CDR3 DNA sequence: TGTGCCAGCAGTTCCCGCGGACAGGTCTTGGACACCATATATTTT. This chain connects TRBV28 to TRBJ1-3, with 7 bases matching TRBD1. The CDR3 covers 15 residues. The V gene's germline CDR1 is MDHEN and CDR2 SYDVKM. V lost 4 bases and J lost 8; bases outside the gene matches: 11.

The rearrangement links TRBV6-2 or TRBV6-3 to TRBJ2-7; unclear D gene. The CDR3 has 13 amino acids. The germline CDR1 and CDR2 sequences are MNHEY and SVGEGT. V gave up 4 bases and J gave up 9 bases, with 16 bases separating them. The CDR3: CASSSPLQPGQYF. The CDR3 DNA reads TGTGCCAGCAGTTCCCCACTCCAGCCTGGGCAGTACTTC.

The chain joins TRBV24-1 to TRBJ2-5, with D perhaps assigned TRBD1 or TRBD2 (5 bases each). The CDR3 is 17 amino acids. Per germline, CDR1 KGHDR and CDR2 SFDVKD. V was cut by 5 bases and J by 5 bases, with 23 bases left in between. Written as DNA, the CDR3 is TGTGCCACCAGTGGCCAGTTGGGTCGGGGCTCGGAGGAGACCCAGTACTTC. Amino acids: CATSGQLGRGSEETQYF.

The CDR3 DNA sequence: TGTGCCAGCAGCTTGGGGACAGAAGAGACCCAGTACTTC. Translating it yields CASSLGTEETQYF. J is TRBJ2-5 and V is TRBV5-6, with a tentative D call TRBD1 (6 bases). Trimming shortened V by 0 bases and J by 3 bases, and 6 bases separated the two germline ends. This CDR3 comprises 13 residues. Germline lookup yields CDR1 SGHDT and CDR2 YYEEEE. Based on the CDR3 plus reference TRBV5-6 and TRBJ2-5, the full variable domain is DAGVTQSPTHLIKTRGQQVTLRCSPKSGHDTVSWYQQALGQGPQFIFQYYEEEERQRGNFPDRFSGHQFPNYSSELNVNALLLGDSALYLCASSLGTEETQYFGPGTRLLVL.

J is TRBJ1-5 and V is TRBV23-1; the D gene is possibly TRBD1 (6 bases). TRBV23-1 is annotated as an ORF whose role is uncertain. The CDR3 loop spans 14 amino acids. V lost 3 bases to trimming and J lost 2 bases, with 8 bases between them. In DNA form, the CDR3 reads TGCGCCAGCAGTCAGAAGGGGGGCAATCAGCCCCAGCATTTT. Encoded protein: CASSQKGGNQPQHF.

The chain links TRBV27 to TRBJ1-1; perhaps TRBD1 as D (5 bases). The CDR3 contains 15 residues. Trimming took 4 bases from V and 2 from J, leaving 14 bases between them. The germline V gene has CDR1 MNHEY and CDR2 SMNVEV (reference sequence). Here the CDR3 DNA reads TGTGCCAGCAGTTCTATATGGGACTTAAACACTGAAGCTTTCTTT. Its protein is CASSSIWDLNTEAFF.

This clone was seen once. The rearrangement links TRBV4-1 to TRBJ2-1, with 11 nucleotides matching TRBD2. CDR3 length: 18 amino acids. The trim removed 3 bases at V and 7 bases at J, leaving 14 bases unmatched. CDR1 and CDR2 (germline): MGHRA, YSYEKL. In nucleotides, the CDR3 is TGCGCCAGCAGCCACCCCAGGGGTAGCGGGAGGGGGGGAAATGAGCAGTTCTTC. Translation gives CASSHPRGSGRGGNEQFF.

This clone was recorded once. V is TRBV6-5 and J is TRBJ2-7; no firm D call. Germline V gene data show CDR1 as MNHEY and CDR2 as SVGAGI. CDR3 length equals 13 residues. V shed 7 bases and J shed 0 bases, with 10 bases lying between them. For the CDR3, the DNA is TGTGCCAGCAAGCTTACGAGCTCCTACGAGCAGTACTTC. Protein sequence: CASKLTSSYEQYF.